These 20 T cell receptor beta chains were sequenced from one sample in a study of T cell responses to AZD1222 COVID-19 vaccine. Assay: immunoSEQ multiplex PCR; the TCRdb copy retains only in-frame clones and omits some. The data show approximately 180,000 clones, approximately 86% seen once. Specimen: peripheral blood, collected on day 0 of AZD1222 vaccination. The origin of the receptors is an adult in good health.

V is TRBV6-5 and J is TRBJ2-3; 9 bases are a match to TRBD1. Germline CDR1 and CDR2: MNHEY and SVGAGI. This CDR3 region has 14 residues. With V trimmed by 7 bases and J by 4 bases, 6 bases remained unmatched. CDR3 loop: CASTMRQGADTQYF. The CDR3 DNA sequence: TGTGCCAGCACAATGAGACAGGGGGCAGATACGCAGTATTTT.

The chain links TRBV2 to TRBJ2-3, with a tentative D call TRBD1 (6 bases). The CDR3 has 13 amino acids. The V end lost 8 bases, the J end lost 13 bases, and 22 bases lay between the germline ends. Germline loops: CDR1 SNHLY, CDR2 FYNNEI. CDR3 nucleotide sequence: TGTGCCAGCCTCTTTCAGGGGAGCCCTCCCAAGTATTTT. The encoded protein is CASLFQGSPPKYF.

This chain connects TRBV7-9 to TRBJ1-2, with TRBD1 identical over 10 bases. The CDR3 has 16 residues. Losses at the gene ends were 5 bases for V and 4 bases for J; bases not matched to a gene: 10. CDR1 SEHNR and CDR2 FQNEAQ come from the germline V gene (reference sequence). Written as DNA, the CDR3 is TGTGCCAGCAGCGCTGCCGGGACAGGGGCAGGCTATGGCTACACCTTC. Translating it yields CASSAAGTGAGYGYTF.

The CDR3 loop reads CASSQRHHGGQPQHF. The CDR3 DNA follows: TGTGCCAGCAGTCAAAGACACCACGGTGGTCAGCCCCAGCATTTT. This chain links TRBV28 with TRBJ1-5, with D unresolved. Germline V gives CDR1 MDHEN, CDR2 SYDVKM. The CDR3 totals 15 residues. The V and J ends lost 5 bases and 6 bases respectively, with 17 bases between them.

This chain joins TRBV19 and TRBJ1-1; D may be TRBD1 (5 bases). The CDR3 covers 15 residues. Germline assignment: CDR1 LNHDA and CDR2 SQIVND (reference sequence). With 1 base removed from V and 1 base from J, the gap between germline ends came to 10 bases. The CDR3 is CASSIGAGRNTEAFF. The CDR3 nucleotides are TGTGCCAGTAGTATAGGCGCAGGGAGGAACACTGAAGCTTTCTTT.

This clone has only a few counts. The CDR3 DNA is TGTGCCAGCAGCCGGAGCTTAGGGACTAGCGCCTCCTACGAGCAGTACTTC. Its protein is CASSRSLGTSASYEQYF. J is TRBJ2-7 and V is TRBV9, with TRBD2 matching 10 bases. The CDR3 consists of 17 residues. With V trimmed by 4 bases and J by 0 bases, 10 bases remained unmatched. Germline CDR1 SGDLS, CDR2 YYNGEE. The full variable domain, in which reference TRBV9 and TRBJ2-7 provide the parts outside the CDR3, is DSGVTQTPKHLITATGQRVTLRCSPRSGDLSVYWYQQSLDQGLQFLIQYYNGEERAKGNILERFSAQQFPDLHSELNLSSLELGDSALYFCASSRSLGTSASYEQYFGPGTRLTVT.

The chain joins TRBV5-1 to TRBJ2-2, with D tentatively TRBD1 (6 bases). The CDR3 is 14 amino acids. The germline V gene encodes CDR1 SGHRS and CDR2 YFSETQ. Trimming shortened V by 1 base and J by 6 bases, and 10 bases separated the two germline ends. The CDR3 spells CASSLIEGAGELFF. CDR3 bases: TGCGCCAGCAGCTTGATAGAGGGGGCCGGGGAGCTGTTTTTT.

The rearrangement joins TRBV5-1 to TRBJ2-2; D gene ambiguous. The CDR3 length is 15 residues. V shed 0 bases and J shed 6 bases, with 12 bases lying between them. Germline V lookup: CDR1 SGHRS, CDR2 YFSETQ. CDR3 coding DNA: TGCGCCAGCAGCTTGGGACGAGGCGCCGCCGGGGAGCTGTTTTTT. This encodes CASSLGRGAAGELFF.

The rearrangement joins TRBV6-5 to TRBJ1-5; D may be TRBD1 (5 bases). Germline V gene data show CDR1 as MNHEY and CDR2 as SVGAGI. The CDR3 totals 15 residues. Trimming stripped 9 bases from V and 6 bases from J, with 21 bases between. The chain's CDR3 is CARTLGGKVGQPQHF. CDR3 DNA: TGTGCCAGGACCCTGGGGGGGAAGGTCGGTCAGCCCCAGCATTTT.

The chain carries TRBV5-6 and TRBJ1-3; D is perhaps TRBD1 (5 bases). The ends were cut back, 4 bases at V and 2 bases at J, with 10 bases in the middle. This CDR3 spans 14 amino acids. Per the germline V gene, CDR1 is SGHDT and CDR2 is YYEEEE. The CDR3, as DNA: TGTGCCAGCAGCGAGGGGCAGCCTGGAAACACCATATATTTT. Amino acids: CASSEGQPGNTIYF.

The J gene is TRBJ1-1, the V gene TRBV6-5; 7 bases agree with TRBD1. V lost 0 bases and J lost 6; bases outside the gene matches: 4. The CDR3 spans 14 residues. Germline lookup yields CDR1 MNHEY and CDR2 SVGAGI. This CDR3 is CASSYSQGLPEAFF. The CDR3 nucleotides are TGTGCCAGCAGTTACTCACAGGGGCTACCTGAAGCTTTCTTT.

This sequence joins TRBV7-8 and TRBJ1-5; D unresolved. V gave up 0 bases and J gave up 3 bases, with 9 bases separating them. The CDR3 contains 15 residues. Germline-derived CDR1 and CDR2 are SGHVS and FQNEAQ. CDR3 DNA: TGTGCCAGCAGCTTAGCCGGCGGAGTCAATCAGCCCCAGCATTTT. Protein sequence: CASSLAGGVNQPQHF.

The chain has TRBV6-1 and TRBJ2-7; tentative D call: TRBD2 (6 bases). Germline CDR1 MNHNS, CDR2 SASEGT. Trimming cost V 3 bases and J 0 bases, with 12 bases left between them. CDR3 size: 15 residues. DNA for the CDR3: TGTGCCAGCAGTGAGGTGCGGGGCCTCTCCTACGAGCAGTACTTC. Translation gives CASSEVRGLSYEQYF.

The V and J genes are TRBV30 and TRBJ2-2, with D possibly being TRBD1 (5 bases). The CDR3 consists of 15 residues. Germline CDR1 and CDR2: GTSNPN and SVGIG (reference sequence). V was cut by 1 base and J by 2 bases, with 11 bases left in between. The CDR3 here is CAWSEGVLNTGELFF. As DNA, the CDR3 is TGTGCCTGGAGTGAAGGGGTTCTCAACACCGGGGAGCTGTTTTTT.

The chain joins TRBV28 to TRBJ1-2; no reliable D call. Trimming took off 4 bases at V and 5 bases at J, with 14 bases between the two ends. The germline CDR1 and CDR2 sequences are MDHEN and SYDVKM. This CDR3 has 14 amino acids. In DNA form, the CDR3 reads TGTGCCAGCAGTTCGCCCCCGGGCGGGTATGGCTACACCTTC. This encodes CASSSPPGGYGYTF.

V gene TRBV4-1 combines with J gene TRBJ1-2, with D possibly matching TRBD1 (5 bases). The CDR3 loop spans 15 amino acids. Germline V gives CDR1 MGHRA, CDR2 YSYEKL. With 4 bases removed from V and 3 bases from J, the gap between germline ends came to 15 bases. CDR3 in DNA: TGCGCCAGCAGCCGTATTGTCGGGGCCGACTATGGCTACACCTTC. Encoded protein: CASSRIVGADYGYTF.

The chain combines TRBV2 with TRBJ2-7, with TRBD1 matching over 11 bases. Losses at the gene ends were 6 bases for V and 5 bases for J; bases not matched to a gene: 9. CDR1 is SNHLY and CDR2 is FYNNEI in the germline V gene. The CDR3 length is 15 residues. CDR3 loop: CASREDRGRIHEQYF. As DNA, the CDR3 is TGTGCCAGCAGGGAGGACAGGGGGCGTATCCACGAGCAGTACTTC.

CDR3 bases: TGTGCAAGTCGCTTAGCGGAAGGGACCTACCCCTACGAGCAGTACTTC. Translating it yields CASRLAEGTYPYEQYF. The rearrangement uses TRBV12-2 and TRBJ2-7. TRBV12-2 is an annotated pseudogene. This CDR3 comprises 16 residues.

The chain uses TRBV4-1 and TRBJ2-7; 7 bases line up with TRBD2. The CDR3 has 15 amino acids. CDR1 and CDR2 from the germline V gene are MGHRA and YSYEKL. V gave up 1 base and J gave up 2 bases; unmatched junction bases: 5. In nucleotides, the CDR3 is TGCGCCAGCAGCCAAGTTTCTAGCGGAACCTACGAGCAGTACTTC. Translated, it gives CASSQVSSGTYEQYF.

In this sample, this clone turned up once. V gene TRBV9 combines with J gene TRBJ1-1, with D possibly being TRBD1 (5 bases). Trimming cost V 5 bases and J 4 bases, with 15 bases left between them. Germline-derived CDR1 and CDR2 are SGDLS and YYNGEE. The CDR3 runs to 14 residues. CDR3 region: CASSSRVSGTEAFF. Written as DNA, the CDR3 is TGTGCCAGCAGTTCCAGGGTTTCGGGCACTGAAGCTTTCTTT.